The clone carrying this TCR beta chain occurred a few times. The antigen is unknown. The CDR3 sequence is 14 residues long. The V gene end was trimmed by 3 bases and the J gene end by 3 bases; junction bases not matched to a gene: 5. Germline V gene data show CDR1 as DFQATT and CDR2 as SNEGSKA (reference sequence). TCRdb reprocessed the reads with MiXCR, giving one entry per CDR3 protein. Among some 700,000 distinct CDR3 sequences listed, around a third were seen once. The data originate from a study of T cell repertoires in cytomegalovirus infection. Study summary: Alongside well-studied HLA-B-restricted CMV epitopes, recently identified HLA-C-restricted CMV epitopes were also used. Through public TCR beta signatures, both CMV infection and matching HLA type were indicated. Study outcomes and limitations: The study found HLA-C-restricted CMV-specific TCR beta clonotypes dominating the ex vivo response. People with CMV and the relevant HLA were identified by cumulative public TCR beta family frequency.

The TCR sequence derives from a human donor in good health (CMV status not recorded). Some clones in this sample may be carry-over from other donors' samples. The chain carries TRBV20-1 and TRBJ2-3; the match to TRBD2 covers 8 bases. Specimen: cultured PBMCs, collected from culture after CMV antigen stimulation. CDR3 sequence: CSASGAGETDTQYF. The CDR3 DNA follows: TGCAGTGCTAGTGGAGCGGGGGAAACAGATACGCAGTATTTT.